These T cell receptor beta chains were read from a single sample in a study of early T cells in non-severe SARS-CoV-2 infection. From the 5' RACE reads, TCRdb called clonotypes with MiXCR, one entry per CDR3 protein. The data show around 19,000 distinct CDR3 sequences, 4.5% to 5% seen once. Sequencing input: whole blood. All receptors derive from an adult who was a healthcare worker with PCR-confirmed SARS-CoV-2 infection or an uninfected control (not recorded which). Each CDR3 is given with its conserved first and last residue. Fields, in order: J gene, V gene, CDR3 protein.

J: TRBJ2-1; V: TRBV12-3/TRBV12-4; CDR3: CASSPPGARYNEQFF
J: TRBJ2-5; V: TRBV11-2; CDR3: CASSSWETGAQETQYF
J: TRBJ1-1; V: TRBV20-1; CDR3: CSASWIAEAFF
J: TRBJ2-2; V: TRBV20-1; CDR3: CSATQHASNTGELFF
J: TRBJ2-3; V: TRBV7-2; CDR3: CASSFGLAGTDTQYF
J: TRBJ1-5; V: TRBV28; CDR3: CASSTGGRNQPQHF
J: TRBJ1-6; V: TRBV5-5; CDR3: CASSLVAGANSPLHF
J: TRBJ2-3; V: TRBV5-4; CDR3: CASRGGGDTQYF
J: TRBJ2-2; V: TRBV5-1; CDR3: CASRMSTNTGELFF
J: TRBJ2-3; V: TRBV29-1; CDR3: CSVVAGEGADTQYF
J: TRBJ2-7; V: TRBV6-2/TRBV6-3; CDR3: CASSFDTARYEQYF
J: TRBJ2-7; V: TRBV7-2; CDR3: CASSLRLTYEQYF